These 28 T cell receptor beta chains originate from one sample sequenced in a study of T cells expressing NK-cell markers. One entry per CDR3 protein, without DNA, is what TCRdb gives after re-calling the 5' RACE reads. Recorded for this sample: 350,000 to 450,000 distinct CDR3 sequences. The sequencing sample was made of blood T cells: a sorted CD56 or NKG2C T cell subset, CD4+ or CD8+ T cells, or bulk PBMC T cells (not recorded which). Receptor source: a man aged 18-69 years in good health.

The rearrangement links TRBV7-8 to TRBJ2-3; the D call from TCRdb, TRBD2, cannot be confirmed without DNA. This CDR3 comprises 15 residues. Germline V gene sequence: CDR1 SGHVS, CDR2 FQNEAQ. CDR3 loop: CASSLGGGGADTQYF.

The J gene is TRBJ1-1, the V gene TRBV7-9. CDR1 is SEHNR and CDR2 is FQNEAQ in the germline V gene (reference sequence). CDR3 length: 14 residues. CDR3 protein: CASTQRAMSTEAFF.

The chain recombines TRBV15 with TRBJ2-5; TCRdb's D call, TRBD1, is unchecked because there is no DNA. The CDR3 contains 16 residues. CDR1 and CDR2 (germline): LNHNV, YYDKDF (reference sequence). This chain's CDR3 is CATSRLGRGRGETQYF.

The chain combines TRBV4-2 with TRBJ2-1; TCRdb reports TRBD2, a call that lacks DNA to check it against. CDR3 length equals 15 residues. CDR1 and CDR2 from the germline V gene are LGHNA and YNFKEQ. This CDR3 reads CASRTSGTAYNEQFF.

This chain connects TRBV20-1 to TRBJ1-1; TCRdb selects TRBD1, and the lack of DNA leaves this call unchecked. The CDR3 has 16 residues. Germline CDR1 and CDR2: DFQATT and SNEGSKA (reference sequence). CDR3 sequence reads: CSAREQRFGGNTEAFF.

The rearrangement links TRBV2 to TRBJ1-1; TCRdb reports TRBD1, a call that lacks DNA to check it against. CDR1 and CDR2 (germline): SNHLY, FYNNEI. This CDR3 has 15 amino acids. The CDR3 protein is CASIRGDTTNTEAFF.

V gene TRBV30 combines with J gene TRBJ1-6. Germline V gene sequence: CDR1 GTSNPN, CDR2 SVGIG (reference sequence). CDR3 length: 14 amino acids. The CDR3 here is CAWSVLGSSSPLHF.

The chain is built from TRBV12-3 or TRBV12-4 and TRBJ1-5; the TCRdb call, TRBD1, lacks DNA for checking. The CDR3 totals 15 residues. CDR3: CASSSDSYSNQPQHF.

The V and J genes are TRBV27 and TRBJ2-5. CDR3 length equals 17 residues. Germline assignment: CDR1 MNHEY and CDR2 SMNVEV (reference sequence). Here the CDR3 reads CASSLGWSRNSKETQYF.

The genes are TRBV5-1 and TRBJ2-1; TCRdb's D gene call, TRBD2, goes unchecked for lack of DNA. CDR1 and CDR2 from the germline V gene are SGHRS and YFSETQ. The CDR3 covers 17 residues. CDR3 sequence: CASSYSTSGGALNEQFF.

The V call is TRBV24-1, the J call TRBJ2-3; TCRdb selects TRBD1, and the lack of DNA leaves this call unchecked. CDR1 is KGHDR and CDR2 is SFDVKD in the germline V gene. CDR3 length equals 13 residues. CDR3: CATSDGPGDTQYF.

The CDR3 reads CASSHDRSSYNEQFF. The rearrangement links TRBV7-6 to TRBJ2-1. Germline CDR1 reads SGHVS; CDR2 reads FNYEAQ. The CDR3 has 15 residues.

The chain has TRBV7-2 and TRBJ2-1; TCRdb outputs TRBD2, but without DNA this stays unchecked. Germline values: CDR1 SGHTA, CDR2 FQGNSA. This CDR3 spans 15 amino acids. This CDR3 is CASSLAGGAQYEQFF.

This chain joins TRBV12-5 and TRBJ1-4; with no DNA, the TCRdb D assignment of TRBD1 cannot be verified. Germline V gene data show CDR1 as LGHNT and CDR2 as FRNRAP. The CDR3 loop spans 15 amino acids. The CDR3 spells CASGSGVTTNEKLFF.

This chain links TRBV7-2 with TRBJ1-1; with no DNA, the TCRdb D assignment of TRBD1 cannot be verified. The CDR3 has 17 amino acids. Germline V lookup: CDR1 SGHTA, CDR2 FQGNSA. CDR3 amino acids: CASSRNDRGRANTEAFF.

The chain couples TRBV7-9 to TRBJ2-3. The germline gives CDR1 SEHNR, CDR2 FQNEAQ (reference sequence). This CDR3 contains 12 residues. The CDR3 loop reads CASSPLAHTQYF. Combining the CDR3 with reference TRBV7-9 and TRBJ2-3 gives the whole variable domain DTGVSQNPRHKITKRGQNVTFRCDPISEHNRLYWYRQTLGQGPEFLTYFQNEAQLEKSRLLSDRFSAERPKGSFSTLEIQRTEQGDSAMYLCASSPLAHTQYFGPGTRLTVL.

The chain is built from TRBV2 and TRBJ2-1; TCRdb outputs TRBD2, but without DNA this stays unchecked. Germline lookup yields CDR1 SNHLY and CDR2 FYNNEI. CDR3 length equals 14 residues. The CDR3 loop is CASSVLRGSDEQFF.

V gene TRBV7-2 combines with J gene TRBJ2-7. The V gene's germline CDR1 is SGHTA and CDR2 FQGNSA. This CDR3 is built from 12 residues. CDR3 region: CASSRGINEQYF.

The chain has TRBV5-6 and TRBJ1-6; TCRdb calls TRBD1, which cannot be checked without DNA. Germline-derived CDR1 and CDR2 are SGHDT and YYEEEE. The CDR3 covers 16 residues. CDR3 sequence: CASSLLGGQGNSPLHF.

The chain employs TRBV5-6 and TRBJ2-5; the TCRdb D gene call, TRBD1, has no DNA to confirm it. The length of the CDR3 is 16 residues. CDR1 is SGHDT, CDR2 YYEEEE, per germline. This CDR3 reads CASSPLSGLGGETQYF.

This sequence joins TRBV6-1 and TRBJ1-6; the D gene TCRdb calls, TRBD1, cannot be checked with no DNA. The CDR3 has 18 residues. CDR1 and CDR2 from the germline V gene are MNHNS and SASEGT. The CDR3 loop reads CASSGTGEIKSYNSPLHF.

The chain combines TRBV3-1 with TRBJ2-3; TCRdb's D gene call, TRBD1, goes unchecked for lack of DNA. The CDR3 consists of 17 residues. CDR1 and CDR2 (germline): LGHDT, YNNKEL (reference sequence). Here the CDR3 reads CASSPWTGGYSTDTQYF.

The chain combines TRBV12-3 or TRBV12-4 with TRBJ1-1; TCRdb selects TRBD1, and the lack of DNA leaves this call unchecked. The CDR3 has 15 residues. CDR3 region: CASCRDSNRNTEAFF.

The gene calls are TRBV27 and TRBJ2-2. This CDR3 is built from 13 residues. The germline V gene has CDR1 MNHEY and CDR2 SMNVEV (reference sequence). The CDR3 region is CASSLFGTGELFF.

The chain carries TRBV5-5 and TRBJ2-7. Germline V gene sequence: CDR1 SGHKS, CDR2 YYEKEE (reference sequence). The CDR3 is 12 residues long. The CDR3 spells CASTNGPYEQYF.

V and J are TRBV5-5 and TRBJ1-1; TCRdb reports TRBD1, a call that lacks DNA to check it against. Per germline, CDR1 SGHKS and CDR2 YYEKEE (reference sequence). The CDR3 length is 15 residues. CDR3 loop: CASSPRWPMNTEAFF.

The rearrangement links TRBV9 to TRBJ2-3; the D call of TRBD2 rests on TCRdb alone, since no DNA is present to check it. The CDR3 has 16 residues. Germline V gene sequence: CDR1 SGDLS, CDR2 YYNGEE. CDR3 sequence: CASSSQAGLGTDTQYF.

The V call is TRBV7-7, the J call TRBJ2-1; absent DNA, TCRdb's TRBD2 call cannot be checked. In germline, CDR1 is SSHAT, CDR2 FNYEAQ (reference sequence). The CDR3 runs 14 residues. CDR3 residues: CASSRGLGGNEQFF.